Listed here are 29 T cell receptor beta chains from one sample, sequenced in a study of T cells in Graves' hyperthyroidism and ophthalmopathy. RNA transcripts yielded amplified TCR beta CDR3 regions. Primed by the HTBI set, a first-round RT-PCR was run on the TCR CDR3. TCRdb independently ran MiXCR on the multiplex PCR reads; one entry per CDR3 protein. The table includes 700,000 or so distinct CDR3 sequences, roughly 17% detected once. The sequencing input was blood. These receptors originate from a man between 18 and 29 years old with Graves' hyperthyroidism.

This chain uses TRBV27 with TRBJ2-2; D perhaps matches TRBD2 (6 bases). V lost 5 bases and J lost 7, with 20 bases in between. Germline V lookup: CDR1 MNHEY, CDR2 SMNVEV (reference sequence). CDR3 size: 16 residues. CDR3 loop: CASSARASEEGGELFF. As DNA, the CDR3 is TGTGCCAGCAGTGCAAGGGCTAGCGAGGAAGGCGGGGAGCTGTTTTTT.

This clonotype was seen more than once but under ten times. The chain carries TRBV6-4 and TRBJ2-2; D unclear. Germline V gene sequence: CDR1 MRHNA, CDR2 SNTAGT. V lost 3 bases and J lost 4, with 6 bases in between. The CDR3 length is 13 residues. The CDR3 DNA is TGTGCCAGCAGTGATTCGAGCACCGGGGAGCTGTTTTTT. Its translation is CASSDSSTGELFF.

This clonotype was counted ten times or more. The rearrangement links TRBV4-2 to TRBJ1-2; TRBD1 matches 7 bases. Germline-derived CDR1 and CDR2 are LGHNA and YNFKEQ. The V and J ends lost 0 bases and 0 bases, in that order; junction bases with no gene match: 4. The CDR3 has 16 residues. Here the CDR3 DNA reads TGTGCCAGCAGCCAAGAGGGACAGACGGCTAACTATGGCTACACCTTC. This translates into CASSQEGQTANYGYTF.

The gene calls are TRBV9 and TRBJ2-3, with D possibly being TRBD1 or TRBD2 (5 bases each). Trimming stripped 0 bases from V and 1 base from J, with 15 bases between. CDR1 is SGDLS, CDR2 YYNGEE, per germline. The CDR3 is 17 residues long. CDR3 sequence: CASSVGVGTDRTDTQYF. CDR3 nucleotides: TGTGCCAGCAGCGTAGGGGTCGGGACGGATCGCACAGATACGCAGTATTTT.

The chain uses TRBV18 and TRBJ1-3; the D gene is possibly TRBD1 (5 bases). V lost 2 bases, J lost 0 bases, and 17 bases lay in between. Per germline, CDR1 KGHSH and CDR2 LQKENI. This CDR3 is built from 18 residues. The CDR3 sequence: CASSPKGKRSDSGNTIYF. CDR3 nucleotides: TGTGCCAGCTCACCAAAGGGGAAGAGATCCGACTCTGGAAACACCATATATTTT.

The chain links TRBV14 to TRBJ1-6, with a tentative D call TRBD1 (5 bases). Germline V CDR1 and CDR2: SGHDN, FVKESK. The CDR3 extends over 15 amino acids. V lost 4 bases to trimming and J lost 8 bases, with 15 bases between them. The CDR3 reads CASSLSGRGYSPLHF. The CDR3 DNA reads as TGTGCCAGCAGCCTCTCGGGTAGGGGTTATTCACCCCTCCACTTT.

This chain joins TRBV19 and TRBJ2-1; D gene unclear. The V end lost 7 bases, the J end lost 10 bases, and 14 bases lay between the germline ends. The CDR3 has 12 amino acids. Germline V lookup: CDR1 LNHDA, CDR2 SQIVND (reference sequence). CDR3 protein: CASNLGSEEQFF. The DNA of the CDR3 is TGTGCCAGTAATCTAGGGTCGGAAGAGCAGTTCTTC.

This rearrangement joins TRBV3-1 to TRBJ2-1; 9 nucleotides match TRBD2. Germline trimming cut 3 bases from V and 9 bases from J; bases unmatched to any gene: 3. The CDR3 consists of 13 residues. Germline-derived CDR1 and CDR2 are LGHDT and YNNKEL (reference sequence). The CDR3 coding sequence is TGTGCCAGCAGCCATAGCGGGAGCCCTGAGCAGTTCTTC. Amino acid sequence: CASSHSGSPEQFF.

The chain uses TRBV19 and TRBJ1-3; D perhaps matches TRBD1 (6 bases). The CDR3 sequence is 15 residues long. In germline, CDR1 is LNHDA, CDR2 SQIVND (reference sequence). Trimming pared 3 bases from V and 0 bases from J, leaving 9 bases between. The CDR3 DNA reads TGTGCCAGTAGTATCGGACAGTTCTCTGGAAACACCATATATTTT. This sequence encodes CASSIGQFSGNTIYF.

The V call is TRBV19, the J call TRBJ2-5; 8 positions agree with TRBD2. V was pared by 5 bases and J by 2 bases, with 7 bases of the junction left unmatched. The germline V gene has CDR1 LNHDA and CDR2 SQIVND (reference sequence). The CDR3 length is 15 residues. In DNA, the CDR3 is TGTGCCAGTAGTCCCGGGACTAGTCGACAAGAGACCCAGTACTTC. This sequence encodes CASSPGTSRQETQYF.

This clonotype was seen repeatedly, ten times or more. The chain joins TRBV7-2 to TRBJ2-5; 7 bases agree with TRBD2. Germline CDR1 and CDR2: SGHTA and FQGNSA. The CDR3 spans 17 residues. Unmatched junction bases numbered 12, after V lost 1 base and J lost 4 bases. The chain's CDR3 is CASSLVGIAGARETQYF. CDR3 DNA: TGTGCCAGCAGCTTAGTAGGAATTGCGGGAGCTCGAGAGACCCAGTACTTC. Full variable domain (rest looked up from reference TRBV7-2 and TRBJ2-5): GAGVSQSPSNKVTEKGKDVELRCDPISGHTALYWYRQSLGQGLEFLIYFQGNSAPDKSGLPSDRFSAERTGGSVSTLTIQRTQQEDSAVYLCASSLVGIAGARETQYFGPGTRLLVL.

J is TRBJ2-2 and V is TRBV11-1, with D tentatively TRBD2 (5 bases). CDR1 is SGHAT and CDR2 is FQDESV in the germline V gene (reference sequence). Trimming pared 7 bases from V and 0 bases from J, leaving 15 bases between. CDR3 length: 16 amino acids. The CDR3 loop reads CASTQSAGTNTGELFF. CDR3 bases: TGTGCCAGCACCCAATCGGCCGGGACGAACACCGGGGAGCTGTTTTTT.

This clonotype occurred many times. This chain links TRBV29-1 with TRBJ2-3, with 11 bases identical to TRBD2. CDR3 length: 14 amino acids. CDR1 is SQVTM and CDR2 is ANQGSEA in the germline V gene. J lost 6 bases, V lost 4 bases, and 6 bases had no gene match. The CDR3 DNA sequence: TGCAGCGTTGTGACTAGCGGGATCGGGGATACGCAGTATTTT. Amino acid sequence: CSVVTSGIGDTQYF.

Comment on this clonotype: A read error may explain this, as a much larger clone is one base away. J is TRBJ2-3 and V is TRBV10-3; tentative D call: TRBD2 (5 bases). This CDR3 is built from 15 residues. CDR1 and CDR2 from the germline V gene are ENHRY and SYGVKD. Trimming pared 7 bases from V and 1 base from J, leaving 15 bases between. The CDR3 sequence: CAITSLLGGTDTQYF. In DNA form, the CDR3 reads TGTGCCATCACCAGTTTACTAGGCGGCACAGATACGCAGTATTTT.

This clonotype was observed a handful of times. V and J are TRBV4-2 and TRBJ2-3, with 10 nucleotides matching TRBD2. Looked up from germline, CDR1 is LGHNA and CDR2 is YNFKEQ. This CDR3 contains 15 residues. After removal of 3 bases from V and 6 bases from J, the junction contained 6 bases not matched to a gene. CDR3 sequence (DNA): TGTGCCAGCAGCCAGAGGACTAGCGGATTGGATACGCAGTATTTT. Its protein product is CASSQRTSGLDTQYF.

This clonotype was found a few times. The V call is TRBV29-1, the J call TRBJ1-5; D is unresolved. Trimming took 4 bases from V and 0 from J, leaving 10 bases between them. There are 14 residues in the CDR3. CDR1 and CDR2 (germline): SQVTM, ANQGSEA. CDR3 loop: CSVVWQDSNQPQHF. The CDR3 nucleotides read TGCAGCGTTGTATGGCAGGATAGCAATCAGCCCCAGCATTTT.

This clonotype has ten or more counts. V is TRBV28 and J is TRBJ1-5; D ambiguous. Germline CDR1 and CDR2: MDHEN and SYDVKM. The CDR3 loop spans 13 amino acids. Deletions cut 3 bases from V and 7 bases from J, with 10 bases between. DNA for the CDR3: TGTGCCAGCAGTTTGAGATTGGTCCAGCCCCAGCATTTT. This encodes CASSLRLVQPQHF.

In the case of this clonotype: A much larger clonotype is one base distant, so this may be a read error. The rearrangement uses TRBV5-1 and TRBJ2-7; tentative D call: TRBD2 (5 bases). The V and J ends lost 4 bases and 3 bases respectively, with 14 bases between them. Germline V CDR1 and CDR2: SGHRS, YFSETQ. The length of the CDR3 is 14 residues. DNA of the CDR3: TGCGCCAGCAGCCCCTACGGACGGGGCTACGAGCAGTACTTC. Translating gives CASSPYGRGYEQYF.

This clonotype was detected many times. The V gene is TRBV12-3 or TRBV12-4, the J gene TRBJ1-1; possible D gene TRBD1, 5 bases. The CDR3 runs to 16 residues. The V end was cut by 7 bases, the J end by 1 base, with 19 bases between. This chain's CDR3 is CASNIRAGRWNTEAFF. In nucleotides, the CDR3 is TGTGCCAGCAATATTCGAGCGGGACGGTGGAACACTGAAGCTTTCTTT.

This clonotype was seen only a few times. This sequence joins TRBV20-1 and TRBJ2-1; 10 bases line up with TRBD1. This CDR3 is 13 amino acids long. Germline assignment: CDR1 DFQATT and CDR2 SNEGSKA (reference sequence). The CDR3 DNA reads TGCAGCGCGCCGGGACAGGGGACGAATGAGCAGTTCTTC. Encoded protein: CSAPGQGTNEQFF.

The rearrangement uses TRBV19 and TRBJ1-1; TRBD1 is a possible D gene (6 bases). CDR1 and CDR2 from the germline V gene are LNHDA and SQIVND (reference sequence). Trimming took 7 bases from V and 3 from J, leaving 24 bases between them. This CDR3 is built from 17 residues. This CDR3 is CASTQYRGHGSDTEAFF. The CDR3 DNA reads TGTGCCAGTACCCAATACCGGGGACACGGCTCGGACACTGAAGCTTTCTTT.

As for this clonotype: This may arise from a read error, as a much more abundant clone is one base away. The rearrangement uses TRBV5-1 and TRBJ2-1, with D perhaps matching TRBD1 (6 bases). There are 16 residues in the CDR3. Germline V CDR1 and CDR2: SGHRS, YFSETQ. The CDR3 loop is CASSILGALSCNEQFF. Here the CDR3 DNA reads TGCGCCAGCAGCATCCTGGGGGCTTTGTCCTGCAATGAGCAGTTCTTC.

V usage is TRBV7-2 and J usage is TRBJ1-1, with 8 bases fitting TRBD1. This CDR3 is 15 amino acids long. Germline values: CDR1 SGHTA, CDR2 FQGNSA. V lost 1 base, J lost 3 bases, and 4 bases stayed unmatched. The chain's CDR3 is CASSLDAGGDTEAFF. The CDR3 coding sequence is TGTGCCAGCAGCTTAGATGCAGGGGGCGACACTGAAGCTTTCTTT.

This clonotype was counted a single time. In nucleotides, the CDR3 is TGTGCCAGCAGCAATCCAGGGGGACAGGGAACCTACGAGCAGTACTTC. Translating gives CASSNPGGQGTYEQYF. This chain uses TRBV7-9 with TRBJ2-7, with 9 bases matching TRBD1. Germline assignment: CDR1 SEHNR and CDR2 FQNEAQ (reference sequence). J lost 2 bases, V lost 5 bases, and 10 bases had no gene match. The CDR3 has 16 amino acids.

CDR3: CASSLDGGPDTEAFF. DNA of the CDR3: TGTGCCAGCAGTTTAGACGGGGGCCCGGACACTGAAGCTTTCTTT. J is TRBJ1-1 and V is TRBV12-3 or TRBV12-4; possible D gene TRBD1, 6 bases. The CDR3 runs 15 residues. Trimming left V 1 base short and J 3 bases short, with 12 bases between.

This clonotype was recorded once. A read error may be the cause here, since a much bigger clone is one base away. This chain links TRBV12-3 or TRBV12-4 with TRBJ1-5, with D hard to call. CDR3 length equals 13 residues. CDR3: CASRENSNQSQHF. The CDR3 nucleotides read TGTGCCAGCAGAGAAAATAGCAATCAGTCCCAGCATTTT.

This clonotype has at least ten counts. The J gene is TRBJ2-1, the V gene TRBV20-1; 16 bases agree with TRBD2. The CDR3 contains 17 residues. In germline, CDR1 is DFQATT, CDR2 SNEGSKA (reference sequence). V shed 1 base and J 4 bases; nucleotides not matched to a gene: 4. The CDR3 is CSARGAGLAGGYNEQFF. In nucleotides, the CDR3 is TGCAGTGCTAGAGGTGCGGGACTAGCGGGAGGGTACAATGAGCAGTTCTTC.

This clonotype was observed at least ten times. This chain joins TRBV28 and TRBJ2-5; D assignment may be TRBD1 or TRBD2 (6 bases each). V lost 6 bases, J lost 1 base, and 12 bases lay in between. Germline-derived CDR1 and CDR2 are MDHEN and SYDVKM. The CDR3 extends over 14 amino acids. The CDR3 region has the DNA TGTGCCAGCAGCTGGCGGGACACCCAAGAGACCCAGTACTTC. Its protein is CASSWRDTQETQYF. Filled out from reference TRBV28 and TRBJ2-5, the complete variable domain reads DVKVTQSSRYLVKRTGEKVFLECVQDMDHENMFWYRQDPGLGLRLIYFSYDVKMKEKGDIPEGYSVSREKKERFSLILESASTNQTSMYLCASSWRDTQETQYFGPGTRLLVL.

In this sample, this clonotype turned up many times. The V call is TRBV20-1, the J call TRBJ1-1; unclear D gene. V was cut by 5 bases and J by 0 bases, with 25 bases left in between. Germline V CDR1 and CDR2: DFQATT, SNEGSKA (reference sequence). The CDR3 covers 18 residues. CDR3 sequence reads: CSAYLFLGSGVMNTEAFF. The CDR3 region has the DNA TGCAGTGCTTACCTCTTCCTGGGGAGCGGGGTAATGAACACTGAAGCTTTCTTT.